Shown below are 18 T cell receptor beta chains from a single sample sequenced in a study of type 1 regulatory T cells. General study findings and limits: Compared with non-Tr1 cells, Tr1 cells showed a narrower TCR repertoire.

Their specific antigens are unknown. TCRdb called the reads again in MiXCR, with one record for every CDR3 protein. This table holds over 5,000 distinct CDR3 sequences, around 28% found once. The sample consisted of cultured type 1 regulatory T (Tr1) cells, either the whole culture or a sorted fraction (not recorded which). All receptors derive from a human donor in good health.

In its sample, this clonotype was seen many times. The chain carries TRBV20-1 and TRBJ2-1; 12 nucleotides line up with TRBD2. The V and J ends lost 5 bases and 10 bases, in that order; junction bases with no gene match: 6. The germline gives CDR1 DFQATT, CDR2 SNEGSKA (reference sequence). There are 13 residues in the CDR3. The CDR3 loop is CSAPSGGAKEQFF. CDR3 DNA sequence: TGCAGTGCTCCTAGCGGGGGGGCAAAAGAGCAGTTCTTC.

Only a few counts were recorded for this clonotype. The V gene is TRBV5-5, the J gene TRBJ2-3; TRBD2 matches at 11 bases. Looked up from germline, CDR1 is SGHKS and CDR2 is YYEKEE (reference sequence). V gave up 0 bases and J gave up 3 bases; unmatched junction bases: 9. The CDR3 loop spans 18 amino acids. The CDR3 loop is CASSLDSIAGGLTDTQYF. The DNA of the CDR3 is TGTGCCAGCAGCTTGGATTCTATAGCGGGGGGGTTGACAGATACGCAGTATTTT.

This clonotype turned up a few times. The chain is built from TRBV10-1 and TRBJ2-1, with a possible D match to TRBD2 (6 bases). Germline CDR1 reads WNHNN; CDR2 reads SYGVQD (reference sequence). V lost 11 bases and J lost 6, with 20 bases in between. The CDR3 contains 14 residues. CDR3 residues: CARWPGVCSNEQFF. In nucleotides, the CDR3 is TGCGCCCGTTGGCCGGGGGTATGCTCCAATGAGCAGTTCTTC.

This clonotype has more than one count but fewer than ten. This chain uses TRBV18 with TRBJ1-1; the match to TRBD1 covers 7 bases. CDR1 is KGHSH and CDR2 is LQKENI in the germline V gene. V shed 4 bases and J 7 bases; nucleotides not matched to a gene: 9. This CDR3 contains 14 residues. This chain's CDR3 is CASSQSDRISEAFF. The DNA of the CDR3 is TGTGCCAGCTCACAATCGGACAGGATAAGTGAAGCTTTCTTT.

The chain is built from TRBV28 and TRBJ2-1, with TRBD1 matching over 12 bases. This CDR3 spans 15 amino acids. Trimming removed 2 bases from V and 9 bases from J; junction bases left unmatched: 5. Germline-derived CDR1 and CDR2 are MDHEN and SYDVKM. CDR3 sequence reads: CASSLVGQGASEQFF. In nucleotides, the CDR3 is TGTGCCAGCAGTTTAGTGGGACAGGGGGCGAGTGAGCAGTTCTTC.

By sample share, this clonotype is medium-sized. The chain combines TRBV7-2 with TRBJ1-6, with 7 bases matching TRBD1. V dropped 5 bases and J dropped 7; count of bases not matched to a gene: 8. The V gene's germline CDR1 is SGHTA and CDR2 FQGNSA. The CDR3 is 15 residues long. The DNA for the CDR3 is TGTGCCAGCAGCCAAGGGCAGGGGGTGAATTCACCCCTCCACTTT. Amino acid sequence: CASSQGQGVNSPLHF.

The CDR3 coding sequence is TGCGCCAGCAGCCCCGGACTAGGGAATCAGCCCCAGCATTTT. This codes for CASSPGLGNQPQHF. The chain combines TRBV4-1 with TRBJ1-5; D is ambiguous. V was shortened by 4 bases and J by 4 bases, with 11 bases between the two germline ends. The CDR3 length is 14 residues. The germline gives CDR1 MGHRA, CDR2 YSYEKL.

CDR3 sequence: CASSGTGRAEAFF. CDR3 sequence (DNA): TGTGCCAGCAGCGGTACAGGGAGGGCTGAAGCTTTCTTT. V usage is TRBV5-6 and J usage is TRBJ1-1; D perhaps matches TRBD1 (6 bases). Germline V gene lookup returns CDR1 SGHDT and CDR2 YYEEEE. Trimming took 4 bases from V and 6 from J, leaving 13 bases between them. The CDR3 has 13 amino acids.

This clonotype showed up many times. V is TRBV19 and J is TRBJ1-5, with 10 bases fitting TRBD1. The trim removed 5 bases at V and 16 bases at J, leaving 11 bases unmatched. The CDR3 consists of 13 residues. From germline, CDR1 is LNHDA and CDR2 SQIVND (reference sequence). CDR3 sequence (DNA): TGTGCCAGTAGTGGTCCCCGGGACAGGGGCCAACATTTT. This sequence encodes CASSGPRDRGQHF.

This clonotype was seen at least ten times. The rearrangement links TRBV7-2 to TRBJ1-2; 7 bases map to TRBD1. The CDR3 runs 14 residues. V shed 4 bases and J 8 bases; nucleotides not matched to a gene: 10. CDR1 SGHTA and CDR2 FQGNSA come from the germline V gene. The CDR3 reads CASSSLDRMWGYTF. The CDR3 bases are TGTGCCAGCAGCTCGCTGGACAGGATGTGGGGCTACACCTTC.

This chain joins TRBV2 and TRBJ1-6, with a weak D call TRBD1 (5 bases). There are 13 residues in the CDR3. The V end lost 6 bases, the J end lost 4 bases, and 7 bases lay between the germline ends. The germline gives CDR1 SNHLY, CDR2 FYNNEI. The CDR3 nucleotides are TGTGCCAGCAGAGACAGATATAATTCACCCCTCCACTTT. This gives the protein CASRDRYNSPLHF.

This clonotype was seen repeatedly, ten times or more. This CDR3 is CASSLRTGDLGYTF. The DNA for the CDR3 is TGTGCCAGCAGCTTACGCACAGGTGATTTGGGCTACACCTTC. The rearrangement uses TRBV7-9 and TRBJ1-2; the D gene is possibly TRBD1 (5 bases). This CDR3 comprises 14 residues. Germline loops: CDR1 SEHNR, CDR2 FQNEAQ (reference sequence). Trimming stripped 2 bases from V and 8 bases from J, with 15 bases between.

There are many counts of this clonotype. V gene TRBV7-2 combines with J gene TRBJ1-6; D ambiguous. Germline V gene data show CDR1 as SGHTA and CDR2 as FQGNSA. The CDR3 extends over 15 amino acids. The germline V and J ends were trimmed by 5 bases and 10 bases, with 18 bases remaining between them. Here the CDR3 DNA reads TGTGCCAGCAGCCTCCAGCGCATCGCATCCTCACCCCTCCACTTT. It encodes CASSLQRIASSPLHF.

The table lists this clonotype with many counts. This chain uses TRBV4-1 with TRBJ1-6, with 7 bases lining up with TRBD1. Germline-derived CDR1 and CDR2 are MGHRA and YSYEKL. The CDR3 sequence is 18 residues long. V was clipped by 0 bases and J by 2 bases; unmatched bases: 7. In nucleotides, the CDR3 is TGCGCCAGCAGCCAAGATTGGGGACAGAAGACCTATAATTCACCCCTCCACTTT. Protein: CASSQDWGQKTYNSPLHF.

This chain joins TRBV11-2 and TRBJ2-1; 8 nucleotides line up with TRBD2. The V gene's germline CDR1 is SGHAT and CDR2 FQNNGV. J gave up 4 bases and V 1 base, and 3 bases lay outside the gene matches. The CDR3 length is 15 residues. The CDR3 here is CASSLAGGTYNEQFF. CDR3 DNA: TGTGCCAGCAGCTTAGCGGGGGGGACTTACAATGAGCAGTTCTTC.

Comments on this clonotype: A much larger clone sits a single nucleotide away, making a read error possible. The gene calls are TRBV6-2 or TRBV6-3 and TRBJ2-7; the D is unclear. Trimming removed 7 bases from V and 4 bases from J, with 11 bases in between. This CDR3 has 12 residues. The germline V gene encodes CDR1 MNHEY and CDR2 SVGEGT. The CDR3 loop reads CASKSTYYEQYF. CDR3 sequence (DNA): TGTGCCAGCAAATCGACCTATTACGAGCAGTACTTC.

This rearrangement joins TRBV7-9 to TRBJ2-5; TRBD2 agrees at 7 bases. The CDR3 covers 16 residues. Per the germline V gene, CDR1 is SEHNR and CDR2 is FQNEAQ (reference sequence). Trimming removed 4 bases from V and 2 bases from J; junction bases left unmatched: 10. The CDR3: CASSSLSGGRQETQYF. Here the CDR3 DNA reads TGTGCCAGCAGCTCCCTCTCCGGGGGGAGACAAGAGACCCAGTACTTC.

The sample holds a few counts of this clonotype. The chain couples TRBV6-6 to TRBJ1-2, with 7 bases identical to TRBD1. Germline V CDR1 and CDR2: MNHNY, SVGAGI (reference sequence). The CDR3 is 14 residues long. V was clipped by 6 bases and J by 9 bases; unmatched bases: 13. The CDR3 coding sequence is TGTGCCAGCAGCCGAAAGGAGCCAGGGGGGAGCTACACCTTC. Translated, it gives CASSRKEPGGSYTF.